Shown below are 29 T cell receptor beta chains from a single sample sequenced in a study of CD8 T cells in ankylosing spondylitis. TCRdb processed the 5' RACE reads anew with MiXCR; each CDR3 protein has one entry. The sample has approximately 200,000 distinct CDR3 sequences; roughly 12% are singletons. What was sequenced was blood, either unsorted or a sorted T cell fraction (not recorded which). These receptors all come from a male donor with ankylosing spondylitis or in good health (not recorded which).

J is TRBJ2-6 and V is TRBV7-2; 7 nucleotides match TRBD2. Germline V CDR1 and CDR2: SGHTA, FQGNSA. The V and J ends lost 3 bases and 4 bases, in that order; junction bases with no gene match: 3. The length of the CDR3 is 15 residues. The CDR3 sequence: CASSFGGLGANVLTF. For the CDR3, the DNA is TGTGCCAGCAGCTTCGGGGGGTTAGGGGCCAACGTCCTGACTTTC.

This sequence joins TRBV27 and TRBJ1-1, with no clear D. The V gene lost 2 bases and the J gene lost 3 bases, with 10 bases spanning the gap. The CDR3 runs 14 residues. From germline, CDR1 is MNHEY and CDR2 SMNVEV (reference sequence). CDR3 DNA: TGTGCCAGCAGTTTAAGGCCCCCGTACACTGAAGCTTTCTTT. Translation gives CASSLRPPYTEAFF.

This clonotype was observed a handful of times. The CDR3 nucleotides are TGTGCCAGCAGTGTTGGGACACAACAAGAGACCCAGTACTTC. The encoded protein is CASSVGTQQETQYF. This chain joins TRBV6-2 or TRBV6-3 and TRBJ2-5; weak D call: TRBD1 (6 bases). The V end lost 5 bases, the J end lost 2 bases, and 12 bases lay between the germline ends. Germline-derived CDR1 and CDR2 are MNHEY and SVGEGT. This CDR3 is 14 amino acids long.

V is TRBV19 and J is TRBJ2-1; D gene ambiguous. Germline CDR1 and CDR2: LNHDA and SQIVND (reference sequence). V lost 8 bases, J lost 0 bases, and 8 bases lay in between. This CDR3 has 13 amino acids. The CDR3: CASGYSSYNEQFF. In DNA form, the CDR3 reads TGTGCCAGTGGATATAGCTCCTACAATGAGCAGTTCTTC.

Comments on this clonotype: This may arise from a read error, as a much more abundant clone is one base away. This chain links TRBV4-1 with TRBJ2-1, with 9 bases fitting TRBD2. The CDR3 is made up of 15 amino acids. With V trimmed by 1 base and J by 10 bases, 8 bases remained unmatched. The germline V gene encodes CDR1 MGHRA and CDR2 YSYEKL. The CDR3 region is CASSQVQPAGGEQFF. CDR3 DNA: TGCGCCAGCAGCCAAGTACAACCAGCGGGAGGCGAGCAGTTCTTC.

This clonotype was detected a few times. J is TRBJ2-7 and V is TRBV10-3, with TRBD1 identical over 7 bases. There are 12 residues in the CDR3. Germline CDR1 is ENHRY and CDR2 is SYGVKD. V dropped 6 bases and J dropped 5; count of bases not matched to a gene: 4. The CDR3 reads CAIRRQGDEQYF. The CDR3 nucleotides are TGTGCCATCAGGAGACAGGGTGACGAGCAGTACTTC.

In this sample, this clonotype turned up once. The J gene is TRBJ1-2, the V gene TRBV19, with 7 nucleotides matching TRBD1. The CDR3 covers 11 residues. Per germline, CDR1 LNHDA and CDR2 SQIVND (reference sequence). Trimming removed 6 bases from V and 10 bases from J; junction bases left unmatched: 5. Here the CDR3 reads CASSRQGTYTF. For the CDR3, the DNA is TGTGCCAGTAGCCGACAGGGAACCTACACCTTC.

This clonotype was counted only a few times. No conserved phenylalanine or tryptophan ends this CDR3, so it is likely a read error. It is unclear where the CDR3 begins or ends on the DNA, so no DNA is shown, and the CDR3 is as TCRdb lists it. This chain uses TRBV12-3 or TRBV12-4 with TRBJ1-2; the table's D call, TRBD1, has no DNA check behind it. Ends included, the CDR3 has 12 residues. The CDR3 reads CASSLKYGTPSI.

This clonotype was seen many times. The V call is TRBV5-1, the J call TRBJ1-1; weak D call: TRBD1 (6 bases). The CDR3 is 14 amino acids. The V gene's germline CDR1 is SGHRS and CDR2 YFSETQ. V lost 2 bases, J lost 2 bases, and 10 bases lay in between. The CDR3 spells CASSFRDTNTEAFF. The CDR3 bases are TGCGCCAGCAGCTTCCGGGACACAAACACTGAAGCTTTCTTT.

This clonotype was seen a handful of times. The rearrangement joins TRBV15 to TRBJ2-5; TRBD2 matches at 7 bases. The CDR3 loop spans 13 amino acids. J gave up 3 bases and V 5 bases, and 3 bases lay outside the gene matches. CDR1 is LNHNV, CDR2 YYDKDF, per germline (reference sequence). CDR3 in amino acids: CATSGGGEETQYF. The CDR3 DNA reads TGTGCCACCAGCGGGGGGGGGGAAGAGACCCAGTACTTC.

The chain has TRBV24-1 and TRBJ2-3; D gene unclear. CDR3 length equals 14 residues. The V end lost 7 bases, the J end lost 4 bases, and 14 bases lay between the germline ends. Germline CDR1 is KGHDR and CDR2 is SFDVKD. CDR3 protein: CATSGLEAPDTQYF. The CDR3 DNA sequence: TGTGCCACCAGCGGGCTAGAGGCCCCAGATACGCAGTATTTT.

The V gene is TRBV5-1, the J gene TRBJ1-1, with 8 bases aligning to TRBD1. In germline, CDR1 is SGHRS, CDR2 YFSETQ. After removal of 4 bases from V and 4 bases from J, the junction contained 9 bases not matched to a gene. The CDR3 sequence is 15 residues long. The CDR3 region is CASSGVDRVGTEAFF. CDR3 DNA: TGCGCCAGCAGCGGGGTGGACAGGGTAGGCACTGAAGCTTTCTTT. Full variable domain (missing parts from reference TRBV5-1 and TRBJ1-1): KAGVTQTPRYLIKTRGQQVTLSCSPISGHRSVSWYQQTPGQGLQFLFEYFSETQRNKGNFPGRFSGRQFSNSRSEMNVSTLELGDSALYLCASSGVDRVGTEAFFGQGTRLTVV.

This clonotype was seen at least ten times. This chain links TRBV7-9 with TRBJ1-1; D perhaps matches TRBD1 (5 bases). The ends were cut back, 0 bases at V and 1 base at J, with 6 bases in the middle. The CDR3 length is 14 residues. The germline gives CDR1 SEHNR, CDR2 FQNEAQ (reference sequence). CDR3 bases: TGTGCCAGCAGCTTAGCCACAGGGAACACTGAAGCTTTCTTT. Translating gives CASSLATGNTEAFF.

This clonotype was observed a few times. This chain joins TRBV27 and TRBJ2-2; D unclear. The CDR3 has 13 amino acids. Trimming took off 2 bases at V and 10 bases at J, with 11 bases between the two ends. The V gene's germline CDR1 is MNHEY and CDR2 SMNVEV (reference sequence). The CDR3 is CASSLSSSEELFF. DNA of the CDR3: TGTGCCAGCAGTTTAAGTTCGTCCGAGGAGCTGTTTTTT.

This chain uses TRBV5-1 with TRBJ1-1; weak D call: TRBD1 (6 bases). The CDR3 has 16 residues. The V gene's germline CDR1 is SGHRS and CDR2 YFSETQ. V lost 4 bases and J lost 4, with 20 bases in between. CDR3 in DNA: TGCGCCAGCAGCGCCGACTGGGGGCTCTTGAGCACTGAAGCTTTCTTT. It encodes CASSADWGLLSTEAFF.

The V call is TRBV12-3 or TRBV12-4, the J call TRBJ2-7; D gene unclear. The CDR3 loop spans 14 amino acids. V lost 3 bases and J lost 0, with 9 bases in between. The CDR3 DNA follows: TGTGCCAGCAGTTTGAGAGTTAGCTCCTACGAGCAGTACTTC. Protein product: CASSLRVSSYEQYF.

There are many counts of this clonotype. CDR3 in amino acids: CSVEEFEGMRENPSYGYTF. The CDR3 nucleotides read TGCAGCGTCGAGGAGTTCGAAGGGATGCGAGAAAACCCGAGCTATGGCTACACCTTC. This chain joins TRBV29-1 and TRBJ1-2; D is ambiguous. V lost 6 bases, J lost 4 bases, and 33 bases lay in between. CDR3 length: 19 residues. The germline gives CDR1 SQVTM, CDR2 ANQGSEA.

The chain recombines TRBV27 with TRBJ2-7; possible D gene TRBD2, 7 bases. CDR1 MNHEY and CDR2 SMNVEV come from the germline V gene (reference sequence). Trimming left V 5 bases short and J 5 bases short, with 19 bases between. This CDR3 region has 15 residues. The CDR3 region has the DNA TGTGCCAGCAGTCCTATTGGCGGGGGCAGGAACGAGCAGTACTTC. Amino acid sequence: CASSPIGGGRNEQYF.

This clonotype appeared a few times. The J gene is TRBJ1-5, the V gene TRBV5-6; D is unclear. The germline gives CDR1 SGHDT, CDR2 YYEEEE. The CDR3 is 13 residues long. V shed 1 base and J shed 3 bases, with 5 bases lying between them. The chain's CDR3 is CASSLQNNQPQHF. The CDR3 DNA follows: TGTGCCAGCAGCTTGCAGAACAATCAGCCCCAGCATTTT.

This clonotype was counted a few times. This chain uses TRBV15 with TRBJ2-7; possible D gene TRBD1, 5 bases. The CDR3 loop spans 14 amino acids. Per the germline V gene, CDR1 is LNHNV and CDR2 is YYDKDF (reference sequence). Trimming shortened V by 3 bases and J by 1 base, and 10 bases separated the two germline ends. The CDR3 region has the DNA TGTGCCACCAGCAGGAGTCAGGGATCCTACGAGCAGTACTTC. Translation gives CATSRSQGSYEQYF. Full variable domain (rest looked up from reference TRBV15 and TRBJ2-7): DAMVIQNPRYQVTQFGKPVTLSCSQTLNHNVMYWYQQKSSQAPKLLFHYYDKDFNNEADTPDNFQSRRPNTSFCFLDIRSPGLGDTAMYLCATSRSQGSYEQYFGPGTRLTVT.

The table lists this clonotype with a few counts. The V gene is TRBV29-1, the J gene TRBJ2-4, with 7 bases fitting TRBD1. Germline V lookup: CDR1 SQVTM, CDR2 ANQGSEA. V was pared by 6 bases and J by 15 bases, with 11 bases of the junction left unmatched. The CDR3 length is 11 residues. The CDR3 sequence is CSVSADRLSYF. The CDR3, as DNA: TGCAGCGTCAGCGCGGACAGGTTGTCGTACTTC. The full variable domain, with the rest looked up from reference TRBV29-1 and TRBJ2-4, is SAVISQKPSRDICQRGTSLTIQCQVDSQVTMMFWYRQQPGQSLTLIATANQGSEATYESGFVIDKFPISRPNLTFSTLTVSNMSPEDSSIYLCSVSADRLSYFGAGTRLSVL.

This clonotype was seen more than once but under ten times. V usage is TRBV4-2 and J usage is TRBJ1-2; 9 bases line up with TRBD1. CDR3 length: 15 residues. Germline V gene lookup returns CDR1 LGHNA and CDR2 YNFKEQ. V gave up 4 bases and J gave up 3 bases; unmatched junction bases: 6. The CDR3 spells CASSPHRGQDYGYTF. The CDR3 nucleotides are TGTGCCAGCAGCCCCCACAGGGGGCAGGACTATGGCTACACCTTC.

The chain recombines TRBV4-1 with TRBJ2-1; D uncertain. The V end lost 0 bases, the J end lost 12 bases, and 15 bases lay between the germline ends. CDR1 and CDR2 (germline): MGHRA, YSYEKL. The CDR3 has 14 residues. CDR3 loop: CASSQDSGPMTQFF. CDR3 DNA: TGCGCCAGCAGCCAAGATTCGGGCCCAATGACGCAGTTCTTC.

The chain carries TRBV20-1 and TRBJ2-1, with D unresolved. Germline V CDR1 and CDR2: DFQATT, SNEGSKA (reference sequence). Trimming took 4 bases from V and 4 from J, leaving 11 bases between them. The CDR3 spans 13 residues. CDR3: CSATPDGYNEQFF. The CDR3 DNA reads TGCAGTGCTACCCCGGACGGATACAATGAGCAGTTCTTC.

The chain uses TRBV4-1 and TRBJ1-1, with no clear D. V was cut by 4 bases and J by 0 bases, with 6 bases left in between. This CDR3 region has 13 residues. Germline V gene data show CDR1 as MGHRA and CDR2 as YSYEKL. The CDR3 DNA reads TGCGCCAGCAGCCGGGCGCTGAACACTGAAGCTTTCTTT. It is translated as CASSRALNTEAFF.

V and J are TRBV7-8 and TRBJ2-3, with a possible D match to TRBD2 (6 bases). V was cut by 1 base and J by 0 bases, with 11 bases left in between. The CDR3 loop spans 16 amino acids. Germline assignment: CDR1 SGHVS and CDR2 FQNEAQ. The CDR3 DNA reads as TGTGCCAGCAGCTTAGAAGTGCGGGGAAGCACAGATACGCAGTATTTT. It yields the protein CASSLEVRGSTDTQYF.

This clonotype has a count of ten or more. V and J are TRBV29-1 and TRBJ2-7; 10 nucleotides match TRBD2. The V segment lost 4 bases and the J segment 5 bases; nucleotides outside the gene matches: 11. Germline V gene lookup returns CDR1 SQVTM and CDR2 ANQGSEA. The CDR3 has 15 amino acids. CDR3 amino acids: CSVVPTSGVDDEQYF. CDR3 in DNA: TGCAGCGTTGTGCCCACTAGCGGGGTTGACGACGAGCAGTACTTC.

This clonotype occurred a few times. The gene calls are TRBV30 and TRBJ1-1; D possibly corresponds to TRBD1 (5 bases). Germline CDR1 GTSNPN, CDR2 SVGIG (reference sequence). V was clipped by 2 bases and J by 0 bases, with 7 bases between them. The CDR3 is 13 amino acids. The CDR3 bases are TGTGCCTGGAGTTTGGGGGTGAACACTGAAGCTTTCTTT. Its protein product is CAWSLGVNTEAFF.

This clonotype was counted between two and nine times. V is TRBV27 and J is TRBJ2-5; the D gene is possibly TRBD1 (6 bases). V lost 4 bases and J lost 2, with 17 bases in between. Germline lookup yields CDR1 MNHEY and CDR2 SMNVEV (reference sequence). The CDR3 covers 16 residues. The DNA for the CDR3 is TGTGCCAGCAGTTCAACAGGGCCCAGCGATCAAGAGACCCAGTACTTC. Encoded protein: CASSSTGPSDQETQYF.